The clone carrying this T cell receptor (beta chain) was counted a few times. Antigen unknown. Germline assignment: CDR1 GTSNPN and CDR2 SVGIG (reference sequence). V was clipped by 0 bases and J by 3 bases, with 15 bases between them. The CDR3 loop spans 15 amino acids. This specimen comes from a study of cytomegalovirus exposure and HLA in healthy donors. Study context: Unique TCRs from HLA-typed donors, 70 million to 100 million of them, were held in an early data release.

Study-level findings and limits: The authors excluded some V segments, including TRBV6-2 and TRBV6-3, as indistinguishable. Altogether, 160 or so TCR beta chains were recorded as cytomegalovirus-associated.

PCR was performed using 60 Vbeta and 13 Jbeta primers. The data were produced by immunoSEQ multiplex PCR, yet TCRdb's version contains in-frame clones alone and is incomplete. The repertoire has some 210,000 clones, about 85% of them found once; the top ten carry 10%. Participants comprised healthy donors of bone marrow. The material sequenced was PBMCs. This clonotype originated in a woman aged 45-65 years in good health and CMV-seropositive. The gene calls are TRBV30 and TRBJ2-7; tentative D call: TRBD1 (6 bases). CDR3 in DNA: TGTGCCTGGAGTGTACCAGGGGTCCGAAACTACGAGCAGTACTTC. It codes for CAWSVPGVRNYEQYF.